Below are 14 T cell receptor beta chains sequenced from a single sample in a study of control samples from healthy donors and cancer patients. Assay used: immunoSEQ multiplex PCR; TCRdb lists only in-frame clones, some missing. Of some 41,000 clones listed, roughly 86% were seen once; the top ten hold around 9.6%. Sequencing used PBMCs. All receptors derive from a woman in her sixties or seventies with lung cancer.

The V and J genes are TRBV29-1 and TRBJ2-1, with TRBD2 identical over 8 bases. The germline V gene encodes CDR1 SQVTM and CDR2 ANQGSEA. The trim removed 6 bases at V and 2 bases at J, leaving 3 bases unmatched. The CDR3 loop spans 13 amino acids. The DNA of the CDR3 is TGCAGCGTAGAACTAGCGGCCTACAATGAGCAGTTCTTC. Amino acids: CSVELAAYNEQFF.

The chain recombines TRBV30 with TRBJ1-2; D remains unclear. Germline values: CDR1 GTSNPN, CDR2 SVGIG (reference sequence). This CDR3 is 13 amino acids long. V was pared by 2 bases and J by 7 bases, with 14 bases between. The DNA of the CDR3 is TGTGCCTGGAGTCTATCCGGGGAGTTTGGCTACACCTTC. Translated: CAWSLSGEFGYTF.

The rearrangement uses TRBV28 and TRBJ2-1; TRBD1 agrees at 9 bases. Trimming took 6 bases from V and 8 from J; bases not matched to a gene: 11. The CDR3 consists of 15 residues. The V gene's germline CDR1 is MDHEN and CDR2 SYDVKM. The CDR3 bases are TGTGCCAGCAGCCTAGCAGAGACAGGGGGATATGAGCAGTTCTTC. It translates to CASSLAETGGYEQFF.

This chain connects TRBV5-1 to TRBJ1-2; 10 bases match TRBD1. The CDR3 contains 14 residues. V lost 3 bases, J lost 3 bases, and 2 bases stayed unmatched. The germline CDR1 and CDR2 sequences are SGHRS and YFSETQ. CDR3 sequence (DNA): TGCGCCAGCAGCTCGGGGACAGGGGACTATGGCTACACCTTC. Protein product: CASSSGTGDYGYTF. The whole variable domain, remainder taken from reference TRBV5-1 and TRBJ1-2, is KAGVTQTPRYLIKTRGQQVTLSCSPISGHRSVSWYQQTPGQGLQFLFEYFSETQRNKGNFPGRFSGRQFSNSRSEMNVSTLELGDSALYLCASSSGTGDYGYTFGSGTRLTVV.

This chain connects TRBV6-5 to TRBJ2-1; D gene uncertain. The CDR3 is 11 amino acids. The V end lost 6 bases, the J end lost 4 bases, and 4 bases lay between the germline ends. Germline V gene data show CDR1 as MNHEY and CDR2 as SVGAGI. CDR3 loop: CASRTYNEQFF. The CDR3 bases are TGTGCCAGCAGAACTTACAATGAGCAGTTCTTC.

This chain joins TRBV27 and TRBJ2-1, with 9 bases that match TRBD2. V dropped 2 bases and J dropped 2; count of bases not matched to a gene: 1. Germline V gene data show CDR1 as MNHEY and CDR2 as SMNVEV (reference sequence). This CDR3 contains 15 residues. The chain's CDR3 is CASSLGTSPYNEQFF. In DNA, the CDR3 is TGTGCCAGCAGTTTAGGGACTAGCCCCTACAATGAGCAGTTCTTC.

V usage is TRBV4-3 and J usage is TRBJ2-1; weak D call: TRBD1 (6 bases). The CDR3 is 16 residues long. Germline V lookup: CDR1 LGHNA, CDR2 YSLEER. Trimming took off 1 base at V and 4 bases at J, with 14 bases between the two ends. CDR3 sequence (DNA): TGCGCCAGCAGCCAAGTCATACAGGGTAGATACAATGAGCAGTTCTTC. It codes for CASSQVIQGRYNEQFF.

J is TRBJ1-3 and V is TRBV28; D perhaps matches TRBD1 (5 bases). The CDR3 runs to 13 residues. V was pared by 7 bases and J by 4 bases, with 11 bases between. CDR1 and CDR2 (germline): MDHEN, SYDVKM. As DNA, the CDR3 is TGTGCCAGCAACGTACAGGAAGGAAACACCATATATTTT. It encodes CASNVQEGNTIYF.

This clone appeared a few times. The chain couples TRBV10-3 to TRBJ2-2, with D perhaps matching TRBD1 or TRBD2 (7 bases each). CDR1 and CDR2 from the germline V gene are ENHRY and SYGVKD. The CDR3 covers 17 residues. V lost 1 base to trimming and J lost 1 base, with 13 bases between them. The CDR3 bases are TGTGCCATCAGTGAGTGGGGAGGGGACAGGAACACCGGGGAGCTGTTTTTT. Translating it yields CAISEWGGDRNTGELFF.

The genes are TRBV24-1 and TRBJ2-1; D is perhaps TRBD2 (5 bases). The length of the CDR3 is 13 residues. The V gene's germline CDR1 is KGHDR and CDR2 SFDVKD. V gave up 4 bases and J gave up 6 bases, with 9 bases separating them. CDR3 bases: TGTGCCACCAGTGACCAACTAGGCAATGAGCAGTTCTTC. It codes for CATSDQLGNEQFF.

V is TRBV4-1 and J is TRBJ2-7; D is possibly TRBD1 (5 bases). The CDR3 covers 16 residues. V was trimmed by 1 base and J by 3 bases, leaving 16 bases between them. The V gene's germline CDR1 is MGHRA and CDR2 YSYEKL. The CDR3: CASSQGWGGRLYEQYF. The CDR3 DNA follows: TGCGCCAGCAGCCAAGGTTGGGGCGGCCGCCTCTACGAGCAGTACTTC.

CDR3 amino acids: CASSQSVGSGYTF. The CDR3 nucleotides are TGTGCCAGTAGCCAGTCAGTGGGGAGTGGCTACACCTTC. The chain is built from TRBV19 and TRBJ1-2, with D unresolved. V was trimmed by 6 bases and J by 7 bases, leaving 15 bases between them. Germline loops: CDR1 LNHDA, CDR2 SQIVND (reference sequence). This CDR3 has 13 amino acids.

The rearrangement uses TRBV7-7 and TRBJ2-1; weak D call: TRBD2 (5 bases). The CDR3 is 15 residues long. Germline assignment: CDR1 SSHAT and CDR2 FNYEAQ (reference sequence). V was cut by 1 base and J by 5 bases, with 12 bases left in between. The CDR3 DNA reads TGTGCCAGCAGCTTAGGTTATAGCGACAACAATGAGCAGTTCTTC. Translating it yields CASSLGYSDNNEQFF.

This clone is labeled medium-sized. The rearrangement joins TRBV19 to TRBJ1-1; maybe TRBD1 (5 bases). The CDR3 is 13 amino acids. The germline V gene has CDR1 LNHDA and CDR2 SQIVND (reference sequence). The germline V and J ends were trimmed by 5 bases and 3 bases, with 10 bases remaining between them. CDR3 in DNA: TGTGCCAGTAGTCTGCAACAGGACACTGAAGCTTTCTTT. It specifies CASSLQQDTEAFF.